This is a list of T cell receptor beta chains from one sample in a study of metastatic and nonmetastatic thyroid tumors. From the PCR reads, TCRdb re-called clones with MiXCR. The table lists approximately 21,000 clones, roughly 22% of them singletons. Material for sequencing was blood. The receptors originated from a female donor with papillary thyroid cancer or a benign thyroid nodule (not recorded which). Some clones in this sample may be carry-over from other donors' samples. Each CDR3 is given with its conserved first and last residue. The D gene is left open where the match is weak. Rows give clone size only sometimes, using once, few, many, or a class for an expanded clone.

abundance: many
j_gene: TRBJ2-3
v_gene: TRBV7-2
d_gene: NA
CDR3aa: CASSLASGIVADTQYF
CDR3nt: TGTGCCAGCAGCTTAGCGTCAGGGATCGTCGCAGATACGCAGTATTTT

abundance: medium-sized
j_gene: TRBJ1-6
v_gene: TRBV3-1
d_gene: NA
CDR3aa: CASSPLRGSPLHF
CDR3nt: TGTGCCAGCAGCCCCCTCAGGGGTTCACCCCTCCACTTT

abundance: many
j_gene: TRBJ2-5
v_gene: TRBV7-2
d_gene: TRBD2
CDR3aa: CASSSSLAVRETQYF
CDR3nt: TGTGCCAGCAGCTCCTCACTAGCGGTTCGGGAGACCCAGTACTTC

abundance: medium-sized
j_gene: TRBJ2-6
v_gene: TRBV4-3
d_gene: TRBD1
CDR3aa: CASSQLLTGTASSGANVLTF
CDR3nt: TGCGCCAGCAGCCAGCTACTTACCGGGACAGCGTCCTCCGGGGCCAACGTCCTGACTTTC

abundance: many
j_gene: TRBJ1-4
v_gene: TRBV15
d_gene: NA
CDR3aa: CATSRDELGGGEKLFF
CDR3nt: TGTGCCACCAGCAGAGATGAGTTGGGGGGCGGTGAAAAACTGTTTTTT

abundance: NA
j_gene: TRBJ2-1
v_gene: TRBV11-1
d_gene: NA
CDR3aa: CASSLALAGTYNEQFF
CDR3nt: TGTGCCAGCAGCTTAGCGCTCGCGGGAACTTACAATGAGCAGTTCTTC

abundance: many
j_gene: TRBJ2-5
v_gene: TRBV28
d_gene: TRBD2
CDR3aa: CASSLLPPISEREKMETQYF
CDR3nt: TGTGCCAGCAGTTTATTACCCCCTATTTCTGAGCGGGAGAAGATGGAGACCCAGTACTTC

abundance: many
j_gene: TRBJ2-2
v_gene: TRBV28
d_gene: NA
CDR3aa: CASIPGQLNTGELFF
CDR3nt: TGTGCCAGCATCCCCGGACAGCTCAACACCGGGGAGCTGTTTTTT

abundance: many
j_gene: TRBJ1-1
v_gene: TRBV3-1
d_gene: NA
CDR3aa: CASSLSRNTEAFF
CDR3nt: TGTGCCAGCAGCCTATCCAGGAACACTGAAGCTTTCTTT

abundance: many
j_gene: TRBJ2-3
v_gene: TRBV4-3
d_gene: NA
CDR3aa: CASSRYVTDTQYF
CDR3nt: TGCGCCAGCAGCCGTTATGTCACAGATACGCAGTATTTT

abundance: NA
j_gene: TRBJ2-2
v_gene: TRBV27
d_gene: NA
CDR3aa: CASSPAAPAGTGELFF
CDR3nt: TGTGCCAGCAGTCCGGCGGCCCCCGCGGGCACCGGGGAGCTGTTTTTT

abundance: few
j_gene: TRBJ1-2
v_gene: TRBV27
d_gene: NA
CDR3aa: CATQGRGYGYTF
CDR3nt: TGTGCCACTCAGGGTCGGGGCTATGGCTACACCTTC

abundance: medium-sized
j_gene: TRBJ2-7
v_gene: TRBV6-1
d_gene: NA
CDR3aa: CASCTCRTYSYEQYF
CDR3nt: TGTGCCAGCTGCACGTGCAGGACTTACTCCTACGAGCAGTACTTC

abundance: NA
j_gene: TRBJ1-1
v_gene: TRBV20-1
d_gene: TRBD1
CDR3aa: CSASDPGQGVMNTEAFF
CDR3nt: TGCAGTGCTAGTGATCCGGGACAGGGGGTTATGAACACTGAAGCTTTCTTT

abundance: many
j_gene: TRBJ2-5
v_gene: TRBV3-1
d_gene: NA
CDR3aa: CASSQGGAETQYF
CDR3nt: TGTGCCAGCAGCCAAGGGGGAGCAGAGACCCAGTACTTC

abundance: many
j_gene: TRBJ2-3
v_gene: TRBV5-4
d_gene: NA
CDR3aa: CASSLDSRTDTQYF
CDR3nt: TGTGCCAGCAGCTTGGACAGCCGCACAGATACGCAGTATTTT

abundance: NA
j_gene: TRBJ2-3
v_gene: TRBV5-1
d_gene: TRBD2
CDR3aa: CASGAGGLRGVDTQYF
CDR3nt: TGCGCCAGCGGAGCGGGAGGCCTTCGTGGTGTAGATACGCAGTATTTT

abundance: NA
j_gene: TRBJ1-5
v_gene: TRBV19
d_gene: NA
CDR3aa: CASSFREGQPQHF
CDR3nt: TGTGCCAGTAGTTTCAGGGAAGGTCAGCCCCAGCATTTC

abundance: few
j_gene: TRBJ2-7
v_gene: TRBV19
d_gene: TRBD2
CDR3aa: CASSPLNSGSNYEQYF
CDR3nt: TGTGCCAGTAGTCCCCTGAATAGCGGGAGTAACTACGAGCAGTACTTC

abundance: many
j_gene: TRBJ2-2
v_gene: TRBV18
d_gene: NA
CDR3aa: CASSPFMANTGELFF
CDR3nt: TGTGCCAGCTCACCATTTATGGCGAACACCGGGGAGCTGTTTTTT

abundance: many
j_gene: TRBJ1-3
v_gene: TRBV6-6
d_gene: NA
CDR3aa: CASGGPGGGPELSSGNTIYF
CDR3nt: TGTGCCAGCGGGGGGCCTGGAGGAGGCCCCGAGTTAAGCTCTGGAAACACCATATATTTT

abundance: many
j_gene: TRBJ1-3
v_gene: TRBV12-3/TRBV12-4
d_gene: NA
CDR3aa: CAFREKGGNTIYF
CDR3nt: TGTGCCTTCAGGGAGAAGGGTGGAAACACCATATATTTT

abundance: few
j_gene: TRBJ2-3
v_gene: TRBV28
d_gene: NA
CDR3aa: CASSRSNTDTQYF
CDR3nt: TGTGCCAGCAGCCGGTCAAACACAGATACGCAGTATTTT

abundance: once
j_gene: TRBJ1-5
v_gene: TRBV4-1
d_gene: NA
CDR3aa: CASSQGHYSNQPQHF
CDR3nt: TGCGCCAGCAGCCAAGGACACTATAGCAATCAGCCCCAGCATTTT

abundance: NA
j_gene: TRBJ1-1
v_gene: TRBV20-1
d_gene: NA
CDR3aa: CSARVRDLNTEAFF
CDR3nt: TGCAGTGCTAGGGTCAGGGATTTGAACACTGAAGCTTTCTTT

abundance: many
j_gene: TRBJ2-5
v_gene: TRBV5-1
d_gene: NA
CDR3aa: CASSINPRGSMGETQYF
CDR3nt: TGCGCCAGCAGCATAAACCCCCGGGGGTCAATGGGAGAGACCCAGTACTTC

abundance: many
j_gene: TRBJ2-1
v_gene: TRBV10-3
d_gene: NA
CDR3aa: CATGGELVGNEQFF
CDR3nt: TGTGCCACCGGGGGAGAATTGGTTGGAAATGAGCAGTTCTTC

abundance: many
j_gene: TRBJ2-7
v_gene: TRBV4-3
d_gene: TRBD1
CDR3aa: CASSQDLGTAFYSYEQYF
CDR3nt: TGCGCCAGCAGCCAAGATTTGGGGACAGCATTTTACTCCTACGAGCAGTACTTC

abundance: NA
j_gene: TRBJ2-6
v_gene: TRBV12-3/TRBV12-4
d_gene: NA
CDR3aa: CASSLSATVANVLTF
CDR3nt: TGTGCCAGCAGTTTAAGTGCTACCGTTGCCAACGTCCTGACTTTC

abundance: many
j_gene: TRBJ2-1
v_gene: TRBV20-1
d_gene: TRBD2
CDR3aa: CSARIPSGHFSYNEQFF
CDR3nt: TGCAGTGCTAGGATCCCTAGCGGACACTTCTCCTACAATGAGCAGTTCTTC

abundance: many
j_gene: TRBJ2-5
v_gene: TRBV18
d_gene: NA
CDR3aa: CASSSNRPETQYF
CDR3nt: TGTGCCAGCTCATCCAACCGGCCGGAGACCCAGTACTTC

abundance: many
j_gene: TRBJ1-5
v_gene: TRBV18
d_gene: TRBD1
CDR3aa: CASSPDRGRGQPQHF
CDR3nt: TGTGCCAGCTCACCCGACAGGGGGCGCGGTCAGCCCCAGCATTTT

abundance: many
j_gene: TRBJ1-5
v_gene: TRBV4-3
d_gene: NA
CDR3aa: CASSQDPGGSQPQHF
CDR3nt: TGCGCCAGCAGCCAAGACCCTGGAGGGAGTCAGCCCCAGCATTTT

abundance: many
j_gene: TRBJ2-2
v_gene: TRBV18
d_gene: NA
CDR3aa: CASSLTSTGNTGELFF
CDR3nt: TGTGCCAGCTCACTAACCTCGACAGGGAACACCGGGGAGCTGTTTTTT

abundance: many
j_gene: TRBJ2-1
v_gene: TRBV27
d_gene: TRBD2
CDR3aa: CASSLSTSGGNNEQFF
CDR3nt: TGTGCCAGCAGTTTATCAACTAGCGGAGGGAACAATGAGCAGTTCTTC

abundance: many
j_gene: TRBJ2-1
v_gene: TRBV9
d_gene: TRBD2
CDR3aa: CASSPTPLAGGVDEQFF
CDR3nt: TGTGCCAGCAGCCCTACTCCCCTAGCGGGAGGGGTCGATGAGCAGTTCTTC

abundance: many
j_gene: TRBJ2-3
v_gene: TRBV6-2/TRBV6-3
d_gene: NA
CDR3aa: CAISHGRNPDTQYF
CDR3nt: TGTGCCATCTCCCATGGACGGAATCCAGATACGCAGTATTTT

abundance: many
j_gene: TRBJ2-3
v_gene: TRBV5-1
d_gene: NA
CDR3aa: CASSLGPGAGATDTQYF
CDR3nt: TGCGCCAGCAGCTTGGGTCCGGGGGCGGGAGCTACAGATACGCAGTATTTT

abundance: medium-sized
j_gene: TRBJ1-2
v_gene: TRBV30
d_gene: TRBD1
CDR3aa: CACAPQGVIDYGYTF
CDR3nt: TGTGCCTGCGCTCCCCAGGGGGTGATCGACTATGGCTACACCTTC

abundance: many
j_gene: TRBJ2-3
v_gene: TRBV6-5
d_gene: NA
CDR3aa: CASSYEGGSDTQYF
CDR3nt: TGTGCCAGCAGTTACGAAGGGGGAAGTGATACGCAGTATTTT

abundance: many
j_gene: TRBJ1-2
v_gene: TRBV29-1
d_gene: NA
CDR3aa: CSVEDGAGLGNNYGYTF
CDR3nt: TGCAGCGTTGAAGACGGGGCGGGGCTGGGGAATAACTATGGCTACACCTTC

abundance: many
j_gene: TRBJ1-5
v_gene: TRBV7-2
d_gene: NA
CDR3aa: CASSSQNNQPQHF
CDR3nt: TGTGCCAGCAGCTCACAGAACAATCAGCCCCAGCATTTT

abundance: many
j_gene: TRBJ2-1
v_gene: TRBV6-1
d_gene: TRBD2
CDR3aa: CASRGTSGRGLGEQFF
CDR3nt: TGTGCCAGCAGGGGGACTAGCGGGAGGGGGCTTGGTGAGCAGTTCTTC

abundance: many
j_gene: TRBJ2-7
v_gene: TRBV20-1
d_gene: TRBD2
CDR3aa: CSAEHGEGSYEQYF
CDR3nt: TGCAGTGCTGAACACGGGGAGGGGTCCTACGAGCAGTACTTC

abundance: NA
j_gene: TRBJ2-1
v_gene: TRBV20-1
d_gene: TRBD2
CDR3aa: CSARVQLAGGGEQFF
CDR3nt: TGCAGTGCTAGAGTCCAACTAGCGGGAGGAGGTGAGCAGTTCTTC

abundance: many
j_gene: TRBJ2-7
v_gene: TRBV7-9
d_gene: NA
CDR3aa: CASSLEGPSYEQYF
CDR3nt: TGTGCCAGCAGCTTAGAAGGCCCATCCTACGAGCAGTACTTC

abundance: many
j_gene: TRBJ2-2
v_gene: TRBV7-2
d_gene: NA
CDR3aa: CASSLAGGNELFF
CDR3nt: TGTGCCAGCAGCTTAGCGGGCGGGAACGAGCTGTTTTTT

abundance: NA
j_gene: TRBJ2-1
v_gene: TRBV5-1
d_gene: TRBD1
CDR3aa: CASSTGTGPYNEQFF
CDR3nt: TGCGCCAGCAGCACTGGGACAGGCCCCTACAATGAGCAGTTCTTC

abundance: NA
j_gene: TRBJ1-2
v_gene: TRBV20-1
d_gene: NA
CDR3aa: CSARDQSRGAGYGYTF
CDR3nt: TGCAGTGCTAGAGATCAATCCAGGGGCGCGGGCTATGGCTACACCTTC

abundance: many
j_gene: TRBJ2-1
v_gene: TRBV2
d_gene: TRBD2
CDR3aa: CASSESSGHNEQFF
CDR3nt: TGTGCCAGCAGTGAATCTAGCGGACACAATGAGCAGTTCTTC

abundance: medium-sized
j_gene: TRBJ2-7
v_gene: TRBV27
d_gene: NA
CDR3aa: CASSSTIPYEQYF
CDR3nt: TGTGCCAGCAGTTCGACTATCCCCTACGAGCAGTACTTC

abundance: many
j_gene: TRBJ2-7
v_gene: TRBV7-8
d_gene: TRBD2
CDR3aa: CASSFLRGGLAGVSYEQYF
CDR3nt: TGTGCCAGCAGCTTTCTCCGGGGGGGACTAGCGGGAGTGTCTTACGAGCAGTACTTC

abundance: many
j_gene: TRBJ1-6
v_gene: TRBV19
d_gene: NA
CDR3aa: CASRQGLNSPLHF
CDR3nt: TGTGCCAGTAGACAGGGTTTGAATTCACCCCTCCACTTT

abundance: many
j_gene: TRBJ2-2
v_gene: TRBV4-3
d_gene: NA
CDR3aa: CASSAPGSQRELFF
CDR3nt: TGCGCCAGCAGCGCCCCCGGGTCCCAGCGGGAGCTGTTTTTT

abundance: many
j_gene: TRBJ2-3
v_gene: TRBV5-1
d_gene: TRBD1
CDR3aa: CASTTGQGTDTQYF
CDR3nt: TGCGCCAGCACCACGGGACAGGGGACAGATACGCAGTATTTT

abundance: many
j_gene: TRBJ2-1
v_gene: TRBV6-2/TRBV6-3
d_gene: NA
CDR3aa: CASSRLSSYNERFF
CDR3nt: TGTGCCAGCAGTCGACTAAGCTCCTACAATGAGCGGTTCTTC

abundance: many
j_gene: TRBJ2-3
v_gene: TRBV7-2
d_gene: NA
CDR3aa: CASSLWNTDTQYF
CDR3nt: TGTGCCAGCAGCTTATGGAACACAGATACGCAGTATTTT

abundance: many
j_gene: TRBJ2-5
v_gene: TRBV6-2/TRBV6-3
d_gene: TRBD2
CDR3aa: CASTVRGGGRREETQYF
CDR3nt: TGTGCCAGCACAGTCCGGGGGGGCGGACGGCGGGAAGAGACCCAGTACTTC

abundance: many
j_gene: TRBJ1-4
v_gene: TRBV6-2/TRBV6-3
d_gene: NA
CDR3aa: CASSSIEGVGEKLFF
CDR3nt: TGTGCCAGCAGCTCCATAGAGGGGGTTGGTGAAAAACTGTTTTTT

abundance: many
j_gene: TRBJ2-1
v_gene: TRBV6-4
d_gene: TRBD2
CDR3aa: CASSMTSEYNEQFF
CDR3nt: TGTGCCAGCAGTATGACTAGCGAGTACAATGAGCAGTTCTTC